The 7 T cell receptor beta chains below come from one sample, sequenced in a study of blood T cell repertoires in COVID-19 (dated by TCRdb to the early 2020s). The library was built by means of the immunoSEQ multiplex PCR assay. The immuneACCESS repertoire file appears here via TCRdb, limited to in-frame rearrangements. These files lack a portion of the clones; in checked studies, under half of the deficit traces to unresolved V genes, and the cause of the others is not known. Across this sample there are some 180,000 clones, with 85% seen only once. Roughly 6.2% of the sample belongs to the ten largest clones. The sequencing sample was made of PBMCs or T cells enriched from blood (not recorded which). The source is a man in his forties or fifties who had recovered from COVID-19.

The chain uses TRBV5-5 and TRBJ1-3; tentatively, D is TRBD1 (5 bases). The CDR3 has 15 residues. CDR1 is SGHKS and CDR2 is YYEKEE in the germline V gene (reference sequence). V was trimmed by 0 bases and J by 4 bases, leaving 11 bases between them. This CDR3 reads CASSLATGVGNTIYF. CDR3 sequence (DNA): TGTGCCAGCAGCTTGGCCACGGGGGTCGGAAACACCATATATTTT.

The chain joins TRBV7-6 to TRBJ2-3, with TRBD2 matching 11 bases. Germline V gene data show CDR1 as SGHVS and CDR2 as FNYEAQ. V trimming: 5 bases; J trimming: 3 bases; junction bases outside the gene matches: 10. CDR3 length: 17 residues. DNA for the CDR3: TGTGCCAGCAGCCCAGGGCCGGGACTAGCGGTGACAGATACGCAGTATTTT. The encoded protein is CASSPGPGLAVTDTQYF. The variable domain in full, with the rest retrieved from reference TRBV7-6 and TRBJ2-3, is GAGVSQSPRYKVTKRGQDVALRCDPISGHVSLYWYRQALGQGPEFLTYFNYEAQQDKSGLPNDRFSAERPEGSISTLTIQRTEQRDSAMYRCASSPGPGLAVTDTQYFGPGTRLTVL.

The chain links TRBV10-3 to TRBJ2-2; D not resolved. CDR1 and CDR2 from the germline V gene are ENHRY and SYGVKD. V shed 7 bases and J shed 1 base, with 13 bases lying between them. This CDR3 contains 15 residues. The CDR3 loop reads CAITPDQVNTGELFF. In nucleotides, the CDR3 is TGTGCCATCACCCCCGACCAGGTGAACACCGGGGAGCTGTTTTTT.

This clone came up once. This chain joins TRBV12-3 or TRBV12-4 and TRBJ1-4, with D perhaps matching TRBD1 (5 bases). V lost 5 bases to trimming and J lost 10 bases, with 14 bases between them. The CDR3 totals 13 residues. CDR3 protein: CASSIINQGKLFF. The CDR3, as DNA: TGTGCCAGCAGTATCATCAACCAGGGAAAACTGTTTTTT.

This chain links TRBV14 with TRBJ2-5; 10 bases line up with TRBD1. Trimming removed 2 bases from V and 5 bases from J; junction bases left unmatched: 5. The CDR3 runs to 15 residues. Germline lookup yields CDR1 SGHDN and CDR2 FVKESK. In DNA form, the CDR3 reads TGTGCCAGCAGCCAATGGACAGGGGGAATGGAGACCCAGTACTTC. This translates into CASSQWTGGMETQYF.

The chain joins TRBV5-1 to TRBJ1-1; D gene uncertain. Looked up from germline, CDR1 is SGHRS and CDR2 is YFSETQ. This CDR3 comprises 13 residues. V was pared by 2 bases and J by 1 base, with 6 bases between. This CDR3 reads CASSFGENTEAFF. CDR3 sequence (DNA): TGCGCCAGCAGCTTCGGGGAGAACACTGAAGCTTTCTTT.

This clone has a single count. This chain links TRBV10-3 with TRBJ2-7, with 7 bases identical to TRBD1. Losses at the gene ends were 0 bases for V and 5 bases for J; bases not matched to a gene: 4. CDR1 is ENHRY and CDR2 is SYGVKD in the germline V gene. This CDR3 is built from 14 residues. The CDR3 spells CAISESGGANEQYF. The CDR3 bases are TGTGCCATCAGTGAGTCAGGGGGCGCCAACGAGCAGTACTTC.